The 8 T cell receptor beta chains below were found in one sample sequenced in a study of breast tumors, draining lymph nodes, adjacent tissues. TCRdb re-analysed the multiplex PCR reads in MiXCR, keeping a single row per CDR3 protein. The sample holds some 49,000 distinct CDR3 sequences; 23% are singletons and the top ten take approximately 8.1%. The specimen sequenced was breast tumor tissue. The receptor source for this set is a female donor with breast cancer. Some clones in this sample may be carry-over from other donors' samples.

By share, this clonotype ranks as medium-sized (0.01 to 0.1%). This chain uses TRBV12-3 or TRBV12-4 with TRBJ1-2, with TRBD1 as a possible D gene (6 bases). The CDR3 covers 13 residues. V was trimmed by 6 bases and J by 7 bases, leaving 15 bases between them. The CDR3, as DNA: TGTGCCAGCAGCCCTCAGGGGAGGGGTGGCTACACCTTC. Protein: CASSPQGRGGYTF.

This clonotype was seen more than once but under ten times. CDR3 sequence: CASSLGSYQETQYF. The DNA for the CDR3 is TGTGCCAGCAGTTTAGGATCGTACCAAGAGACCCAGTACTTC. This chain connects TRBV28 to TRBJ2-5; no definite D call. This CDR3 spans 14 amino acids. Germline V gene sequence: CDR1 MDHEN, CDR2 SYDVKM. Trimming removed 2 bases at V and 0 bases at J, with 7 bases between.

This clonotype occurred many times. The chain employs TRBV19 and TRBJ1-5, with TRBD1 identical over 10 bases. This CDR3 is 17 amino acids long. CDR1 is LNHDA and CDR2 is SQIVND in the germline V gene (reference sequence). The J segment lost 6 bases and the V segment lost 0 bases, leaving 8 bases of the junction unmatched. CDR3 sequence: CASSIEWDRGERQPQHF. The CDR3 DNA is TGTGCCAGTAGTATAGAGTGGGACAGGGGCGAACGTCAGCCCCAGCATTTT.

This clonotype came up many times. This chain connects TRBV2 to TRBJ2-1; TRBD1 matches at 8 bases. V was pared by 2 bases and J by 2 bases, with 8 bases of the junction left unmatched. The CDR3 extends over 17 amino acids. Germline V lookup: CDR1 SNHLY, CDR2 FYNNEI. This CDR3 reads CASSEPADRVPYNEQFF. The CDR3 DNA reads as TGTGCCAGCAGTGAACCTGCGGACAGGGTTCCCTACAATGAGCAGTTCTTC.

The chain employs TRBV20-1 and TRBJ2-7; 8 positions agree with TRBD2. The CDR3 covers 14 residues. Germline values: CDR1 DFQATT, CDR2 SNEGSKA (reference sequence). Losses at the gene ends were 4 bases for V and 4 bases for J; bases not matched to a gene: 9. The DNA of the CDR3 is TGCAGTGCTAAGGGACTAGAGGCCGAATACGAGCAGTACTTC. Protein: CSAKGLEAEYEQYF.

On this clonotype: A much more abundant neighbour one base away suggests this may be a read error. The J gene is TRBJ2-7, the V gene TRBV10-1, with D perhaps TRBD1 or TRBD2 (5 bases each). From germline, CDR1 is WNHNN and CDR2 SYGVQD (reference sequence). CDR3 length: 13 amino acids. CDR3 sequence reads: CANSGTVAYEQYF. Written as DNA, the CDR3 is TGCGCCAACAGTGGGACGGTAGCCTACGAGCAGTACTTC.

This clonotype has ten or more counts. The chain employs TRBV12-3 or TRBV12-4 and TRBJ2-5, with D possibly TRBD1 on 6 matching bases. V was clipped by 6 bases and J by 4 bases, with 12 bases between them. CDR3 size: 13 residues. CDR3 in amino acids: CASRRGYIETQYF. CDR3 sequence (DNA): TGTGCCAGCAGGAGGGGGTATATAGAGACCCAGTACTTC.

This clonotype has at least ten counts. The chain has TRBV30 and TRBJ1-6; a possible D gene is TRBD1 (5 bases). V shed 0 bases and J shed 5 bases, with 23 bases lying between them. This CDR3 region has 19 residues. Germline lookup yields CDR1 GTSNPN and CDR2 SVGIG (reference sequence). CDR3 residues: CAWSVLWRGTPSHNSPLHF. The CDR3 nucleotides are TGTGCCTGGAGTGTACTTTGGAGGGGAACGCCATCGCATAATTCACCCCTCCACTTT.